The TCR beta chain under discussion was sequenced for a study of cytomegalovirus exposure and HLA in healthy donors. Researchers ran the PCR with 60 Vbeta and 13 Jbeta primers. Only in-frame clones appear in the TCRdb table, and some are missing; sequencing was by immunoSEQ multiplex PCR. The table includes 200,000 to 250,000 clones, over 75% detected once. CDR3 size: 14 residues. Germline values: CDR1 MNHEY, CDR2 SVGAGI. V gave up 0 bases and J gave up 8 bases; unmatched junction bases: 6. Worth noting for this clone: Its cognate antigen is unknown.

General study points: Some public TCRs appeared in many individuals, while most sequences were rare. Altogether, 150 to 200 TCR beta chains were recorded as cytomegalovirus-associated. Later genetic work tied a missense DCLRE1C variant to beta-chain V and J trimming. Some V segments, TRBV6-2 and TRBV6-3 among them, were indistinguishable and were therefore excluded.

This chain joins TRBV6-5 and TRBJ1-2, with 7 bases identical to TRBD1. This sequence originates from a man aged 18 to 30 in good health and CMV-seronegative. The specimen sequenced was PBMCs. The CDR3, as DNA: TGTGCCAGCAGTTACTCGATTGGGACAGAGGGCTACACCTTC. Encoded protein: CASSYSIGTEGYTF.